The 30 T cell receptor beta chains below come from one sample, sequenced in a study of blood T cell repertoires in COVID-19. Produced via immunoSEQ multiplex PCR; TCRdb's table is partial and in-frame only. The data hold about 210,000 clones, with 82% observed a single time. Sequenced: peripheral blood. The receptor set was obtained from a woman in her 70s with COVID-19, enrolled during active disease.

The V and J genes are TRBV18 and TRBJ1-1; 8 bases are a match to TRBD1. The CDR3 has 16 residues. V lost 2 bases to trimming and J lost 6 bases; unmatched junction nucleotides: 11. Germline V gene sequence: CDR1 KGHSH, CDR2 LQKENI. CDR3 nucleotides: TGTGCCAGCTCACCAGGACAGGGCTATCTCCCGTCTGAAGCTTTCTTT. Encoded protein: CASSPGQGYLPSEAFF. Full variable domain (outside the CDR3, taken from reference TRBV18 and TRBJ1-1): NAGVMQNPRHLVRRRGQEARLRCSPMKGHSHVYWYRQLPEEGLKFMVYLQKENIIDESGMPKERFSAEFPKEGPSILRIQQVVRGDSAAYFCASSPGQGYLPSEAFFGQGTRLTVV.

This clone has just a few counts. The J gene is TRBJ1-5, the V gene TRBV7-8, with 7 bases aligning to TRBD1. Unmatched junction bases numbered 12, after V lost 5 bases and J lost 5 bases. CDR3 size: 16 residues. From germline, CDR1 is SGHVS and CDR2 FQNEAQ. CDR3 residues: CASSPRMGQGDQPQHF. The CDR3 DNA is TGTGCCAGCAGCCCCAGGATGGGCCAGGGGGATCAGCCCCAGCATTTT.

The chain is built from TRBV28 and TRBJ2-7; TRBD2 matches 7 bases. The length of the CDR3 is 13 residues. The V segment lost 8 bases and the J segment 3 bases; nucleotides outside the gene matches: 7. The germline V gene encodes CDR1 MDHEN and CDR2 SYDVKM. This CDR3 is CASQGGSYYEQYF. The DNA of the CDR3 is TGTGCCAGCCAGGGAGGGAGTTACTACGAGCAGTACTTC.

The chain uses TRBV7-9 and TRBJ2-2; 8 bases line up with TRBD2. Germline values: CDR1 SEHNR, CDR2 FQNEAQ (reference sequence). V shed 0 bases, J shed 0 bases, and the junction held 0 bases outside the gene matches. CDR3 size: 16 residues. The CDR3 coding sequence is TGTGCCAGCAGCTTAGCTAGCGGGGCGAACACCGGGGAGCTGTTTTTT. Its protein is CASSLASGANTGELFF.

This CDR3 reads CASSQVENYGYTF. CDR3 DNA: TGTGCCAGCAGCCAAGTGGAGAACTATGGCTACACCTTC. V and J are TRBV3-1 (or the pseudogene TRBV3-2) and TRBJ1-2; the D is unclear. Trimming removed 1 base at V and 2 bases at J, with 5 bases between. Germline V lookup: CDR1 LGHDT, CDR2 YNNKEL (reference sequence). This CDR3 has 13 amino acids.

V gene TRBV6-2 or TRBV6-3 combines with J gene TRBJ1-2; D call uncertain. The germline V gene encodes CDR1 MNHEY and CDR2 SVGEGT. This CDR3 has 17 residues. The V gene lost 0 bases and the J gene lost 0 bases, with 14 bases spanning the gap. The CDR3, as DNA: TGTGCCAGCAGTTACTCCCAGGTCCTTTCTACTAACTATGGCTACACCTTC. Protein product: CASSYSQVLSTNYGYTF.

This chain connects TRBV15 to TRBJ2-1, with 16 positions matching TRBD2. J was trimmed by 5 bases and V by 2 bases; bases with no gene match: 9. The germline CDR1 and CDR2 sequences are LNHNV and YYDKDF (reference sequence). CDR3 length: 19 amino acids. CDR3 residues: CATSRPGLAGGPSNNEQFF. The CDR3 nucleotides read TGTGCCACCAGCAGACCGGGACTAGCGGGAGGGCCAAGTAACAATGAGCAGTTCTTC.

The chain has TRBV7-3 and TRBJ2-7, with 7 bases matching TRBD2. V trimming: 0 bases; J trimming: 1 base; junction bases outside the gene matches: 9. Germline CDR1 SGHTA, CDR2 FQGTGA. CDR3 length: 17 amino acids. The CDR3 is CASSLTISASGSYEQYF. CDR3 nucleotide sequence: TGTGCCAGCAGCTTAACGATCTCGGCTAGCGGATCCTACGAGCAGTACTTC.

The gene calls are TRBV7-8 and TRBJ2-1; TRBD2 matches at 8 bases. The J segment lost 3 bases and the V segment lost 3 bases, leaving 7 bases of the junction unmatched. The CDR3 is 16 amino acids. The germline CDR1 and CDR2 sequences are SGHVS and FQNEAQ. The DNA of the CDR3 is TGTGCCAGCAGCTTTGACCGGGAGGGCCGCTACAATGAGCAGTTCTTC. Translation gives CASSFDREGRYNEQFF.

The rearrangement joins TRBV2 to TRBJ2-3; D ambiguous. Germline CDR1 is SNHLY and CDR2 is FYNNEI. Trimming took 2 bases from V and 6 from J, leaving 6 bases between them. CDR3 length: 12 amino acids. CDR3 region: CASSETPDTQYF. The DNA for the CDR3 is TGTGCCAGCAGTGAAACACCGGATACGCAGTATTTT. The whole variable domain, remainder taken from reference TRBV2 and TRBJ2-3, is EPEVTQTPSHQVTQMGQEVILRCVPISNHLYFYWYRQILGQKVEFLVSFYNNEISEKSEIFDDQFSVERPDGSNFTLKIRSTKLEDSAMYFCASSETPDTQYFGPGTRLTVL.

The chain recombines TRBV19 with TRBJ2-3; no firm D call. This CDR3 comprises 15 residues. V lost 4 bases and J lost 2, with 13 bases in between. CDR1 and CDR2 (germline): LNHDA, SQIVND (reference sequence). CDR3 region: CASSTGGSSTDTQYF. The CDR3 DNA sequence: TGTGCCAGTAGTACGGGTGGTTCGTCCACAGATACGCAGTATTTT.

The chain employs TRBV28 and TRBJ2-3, with TRBD2 as a possible D gene (6 bases). Trimming removed 7 bases at V and 0 bases at J, with 14 bases between. Germline CDR1 MDHEN, CDR2 SYDVKM. The CDR3 length is 15 residues. In DNA, the CDR3 is TGTGCCAGCAAGACTCGGGACTCCAGCACAGATACGCAGTATTTT. It specifies CASKTRDSSTDTQYF.

The chain couples TRBV10-1 to TRBJ2-3, with a weak D call TRBD2 (6 bases). CDR1 WNHNN and CDR2 SYGVQD come from the germline V gene (reference sequence). V lost 2 bases to trimming and J lost 2 bases, with 17 bases between them. The CDR3 spans 17 residues. The CDR3 DNA is TGCGCCAGCAGTGAGACATGGCGGGGCCTCTCCACAGATACGCAGTATTTT. This translates into CASSETWRGLSTDTQYF.

The chain joins TRBV27 to TRBJ2-7; D perhaps matches TRBD1 (5 bases). The CDR3 is made up of 14 amino acids. Per germline, CDR1 MNHEY and CDR2 SMNVEV (reference sequence). The ends were cut back, 4 bases at V and 0 bases at J, with 10 bases in the middle. The CDR3 region is CASSSWGASYEQYF. CDR3 DNA sequence: TGTGCCAGCAGTTCCTGGGGCGCCTCCTACGAGCAGTACTTC.

The genes are TRBV5-4 and TRBJ2-1; D is uncertain. The V end was cut by 2 bases, the J end by 4 bases, with 7 bases between. Germline V gene lookup returns CDR1 SGHNT and CDR2 YYREEE (reference sequence). There are 13 residues in the CDR3. As DNA, the CDR3 is TGTGCCAGCAGCTTACAAGTTTACAATGAGCAGTTCTTC. Translated, it gives CASSLQVYNEQFF.

The chain joins TRBV18 to TRBJ1-2, with 8 bases lining up with TRBD1. The CDR3 spans 14 residues. V trimming: 5 bases; J trimming: 8 bases; junction bases outside the gene matches: 10. Germline lookup yields CDR1 KGHSH and CDR2 LQKENI. CDR3 region: CASSADREIGGYTF. In nucleotides, the CDR3 is TGTGCCAGCTCAGCGGACAGGGAAATTGGAGGCTACACCTTC.

This rearrangement joins TRBV19 to TRBJ2-5; TRBD2 agrees at 8 bases. The V segment lost 7 bases and the J segment 5 bases; nucleotides outside the gene matches: 6. Germline V gives CDR1 LNHDA, CDR2 SQIVND (reference sequence). The length of the CDR3 is 13 residues. The CDR3 here is CASNSGRSETQYF. For the CDR3, the DNA is TGTGCCAGTAACAGCGGGAGATCGGAGACCCAGTACTTC. The full variable domain, completed using reference TRBV19 and TRBJ2-5, is DGGITQSPKYLFRKEGQNVTLSCEQNLNHDAMYWYRQDPGQGLRLIYYSQIVNDFQKGDIAEGYSVSREKKESFPLTVTSAQKNPTAFYLCASNSGRSETQYFGPGTRLLVL.

This clone has only a few counts. V and J are TRBV4-3 and TRBJ2-1; 8 bases map to TRBD1. CDR1 and CDR2 from the germline V gene are LGHNA and YSLEER. Germline trimming cut 4 bases from V and 2 bases from J; bases unmatched to any gene: 4. The CDR3 loop spans 15 amino acids. This chain's CDR3 is CASSLDRGPYNEQFF. In nucleotides, the CDR3 is TGCGCCAGCAGCCTCGACAGGGGCCCCTACAATGAGCAGTTCTTC.

The chain links TRBV4-1 to TRBJ2-7; maybe TRBD2 (7 bases). Deletions cut 3 bases from V and 2 bases from J, with 11 bases between. The CDR3 covers 14 residues. Germline CDR1 MGHRA, CDR2 YSYEKL. In DNA, the CDR3 is TGCGCCAGCAGCCAGGGAGGGGGAGCCTACGAGCAGTACTTC. Translating gives CASSQGGGAYEQYF.

The chain links TRBV11-3 to TRBJ2-7; 8 bases agree with TRBD1. The V segment lost 5 bases and the J segment 3 bases; nucleotides outside the gene matches: 6. This CDR3 region has 14 residues. Germline V gene sequence: CDR1 SGHNT, CDR2 YENEEA. CDR3 sequence reads: CASSPQTGDYEQYF. CDR3 nucleotides: TGTGCCAGCAGCCCCCAGACAGGGGACTACGAGCAGTACTTC.

The rearrangement uses TRBV5-1 and TRBJ2-3; 7 bases are shared with TRBD1. Looked up from germline, CDR1 is SGHRS and CDR2 is YFSETQ. Trimming cost V 2 bases and J 6 bases; bases outside gene matches: 3. The CDR3 covers 13 residues. The CDR3 sequence is CASSFDRDDTQYF. In DNA, the CDR3 is TGCGCCAGCAGCTTTGACAGGGATGATACGCAGTATTTT. The entire variable domain, with the rest obtained from reference TRBV5-1 and TRBJ2-3, is as follows: KAGVTQTPRYLIKTRGQQVTLSCSPISGHRSVSWYQQTPGQGLQFLFEYFSETQRNKGNFPGRFSGRQFSNSRSEMNVSTLELGDSALYLCASSFDRDDTQYFGPGTRLTVL.

CDR3 DNA sequence: TGTGCCAGCAGCCGGGACAGGAGAACTGAAGCTTTCTTT. It yields the protein CASSRDRRTEAFF. The chain couples TRBV3-1 (or the pseudogene TRBV3-2) to TRBJ1-1; 8 bases match TRBD1. V gave up 4 bases and J gave up 5 bases; unmatched junction bases: 3. CDR3 length: 13 amino acids. The germline CDR1 and CDR2 sequences are LGHDT and YNNKEL (reference sequence).

Points on this clone: The same CDR3 also results from other DNA sequences found in this sample. The chain couples TRBV7-3 to TRBJ2-1; TRBD2 aligns across 10 bases. CDR1 and CDR2 (germline): SGHTA, FQGTGA. This CDR3 comprises 14 residues. J was trimmed by 5 bases and V by 4 bases; bases with no gene match: 2. In DNA, the CDR3 is TGTGCCAGCAGCTCTGGACTAGCGGACAATGAGCAGTTCTTC. The encoded protein is CASSSGLADNEQFF. The full variable domain, rest sourced from reference TRBV7-3 and TRBJ2-1, is GAGVSQTPSNKVTEKGKYVELRCDPISGHTALYWYRQSLGQGPEFLIYFQGTGAADDSGLPNDRFFAVRPEGSVSTLKIQRTERGDSAVYLCASSSGLADNEQFFGPGTRLTVL.

This clone was seen many times. This chain connects TRBV27 to TRBJ2-3; 8 nucleotides agree with TRBD1. Germline values: CDR1 MNHEY, CDR2 SMNVEV (reference sequence). The CDR3 is 15 amino acids. Losses at the gene ends were 8 bases for V and 7 bases for J; bases not matched to a gene: 14. CDR3 bases: TGTGCCAGCTTTGGACAGGGTACCGCAACCTATACGCAGTATTTT. This gives the protein CASFGQGTATYTQYF.

The chain carries TRBV30 and TRBJ1-2; D might be TRBD1 (6 bases). The CDR3 covers 16 residues. The V gene lost 4 bases and the J gene lost 5 bases, with 23 bases spanning the gap. CDR1 and CDR2 (germline): GTSNPN, SVGIG (reference sequence). CDR3 nucleotide sequence: TGTGCCTGGACCCCGAGGGGCGACAGGCCTCAATATGGCTACACCTTC. This codes for CAWTPRGDRPQYGYTF.

This chain links TRBV19 with TRBJ1-5, with 10 bases aligning to TRBD1. V lost 3 bases and J lost 3; bases outside the gene matches: 8. CDR3 length: 17 residues. Germline CDR1 and CDR2: LNHDA and SQIVND (reference sequence). CDR3 sequence (DNA): TGTGCCAGTAGTATTCCTTGGACAGGGGGACTCAATCAGCCCCAGCATTTT. Amino acid sequence: CASSIPWTGGLNQPQHF. Full variable domain (outside the CDR3, taken from reference TRBV19 and TRBJ1-5): DGGITQSPKYLFRKEGQNVTLSCEQNLNHDAMYWYRQDPGQGLRLIYYSQIVNDFQKGDIAEGYSVSREKKESFPLTVTSAQKNPTAFYLCASSIPWTGGLNQPQHFGDGTRLSIL.

The chain has TRBV6-2 or TRBV6-3 and TRBJ1-1, with 7 bases matching TRBD1. The CDR3 loop spans 14 amino acids. Losses at the gene ends were 5 bases for V and 7 bases for J; bases not matched to a gene: 10. Germline CDR1 is MNHEY and CDR2 is SVGEGT. The chain's CDR3 is CASSPRDRPSEAFF. CDR3 nucleotide sequence: TGTGCCAGCAGTCCACGGGACAGACCGAGTGAAGCTTTCTTT.

V and J are TRBV28 and TRBJ1-1; tentatively, D is TRBD1 (5 bases). The CDR3 has 16 residues. V lost 8 bases, J lost 3 bases, and 22 bases lay in between. Germline V gives CDR1 MDHEN, CDR2 SYDVKM. CDR3 DNA: TGTGCCAGCCCTTCCCGGGCCGGGGGGTTTGACACTGAAGCTTTCTTT. Its protein is CASPSRAGGFDTEAFF.

The rearrangement links TRBV7-2 to TRBJ2-2; 8 bases are a match to TRBD1. Germline V lookup: CDR1 SGHTA, CDR2 FQGNSA. The V segment lost 5 bases and the J segment 4 bases; nucleotides outside the gene matches: 9. The CDR3 is 16 residues long. The CDR3 region has the DNA TGTGCCAGCAGCCTCGGACAGGGAGGTGGCACCGGGGAGCTGTTTTTT. Protein product: CASSLGQGGGTGELFF.

The sample holds one count of this clone. The chain joins TRBV28 to TRBJ2-7; TRBD1 matches 9 bases. CDR3 length: 14 residues. Unmatched junction bases numbered 11, after V lost 10 bases and J lost 4 bases. The germline V gene has CDR1 MDHEN and CDR2 SYDVKM. The CDR3 DNA is TGTGCCACTCAGTTGGGGACAGGGTATTACGAGCAGTACTTC. As protein: CATQLGTGYYEQYF.